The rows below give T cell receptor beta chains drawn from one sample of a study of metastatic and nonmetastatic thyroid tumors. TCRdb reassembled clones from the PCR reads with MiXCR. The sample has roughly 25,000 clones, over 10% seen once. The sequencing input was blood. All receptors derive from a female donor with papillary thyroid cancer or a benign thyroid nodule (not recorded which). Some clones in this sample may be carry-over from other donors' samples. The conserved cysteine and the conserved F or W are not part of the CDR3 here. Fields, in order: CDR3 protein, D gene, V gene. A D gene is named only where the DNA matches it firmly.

CDR3aa: SARPASERSEQF
d_gene: -
v_gene: TRBV20-1

CDR3aa: SARDHIGGNTEAF
d_gene: -
v_gene: TRBV20-1

CDR3aa: ASSLTGRDTEAF
d_gene: -
v_gene: TRBV7-9

CDR3aa: ASSQTFEQF
d_gene: -
v_gene: TRBV12-3/TRBV12-4

CDR3aa: SARGDPNQPQH
d_gene: -
v_gene: TRBV20-1

CDR3aa: ASSNRDRGYEQY
d_gene: TRBD1
v_gene: TRBV2

CDR3aa: ASSPGLLYEQY
d_gene: TRBD2
v_gene: TRBV12-3/TRBV12-4

CDR3aa: AWSKGPSPGELF
d_gene: -
v_gene: TRBV30

CDR3aa: AISESTPTRGQDEQF
d_gene: -
v_gene: TRBV10-3

CDR3aa: ASRLGPRWPAAF
d_gene: -
v_gene: TRBV11-2

CDR3aa: ATSRERTNVQTQY
d_gene: -
v_gene: TRBV15

CDR3aa: ASSVVGTGELF
d_gene: -
v_gene: TRBV9

CDR3aa: ASSEAQAEPLYEQY
d_gene: -
v_gene: TRBV6-1

CDR3aa: ASSLVGRAGTEAF
d_gene: -
v_gene: TRBV5-1

CDR3aa: ASSPGGVLNTEAF
d_gene: -
v_gene: TRBV5-1

CDR3aa: ASSQGWPSGSYEQY
d_gene: TRBD2
v_gene: TRBV4-2

CDR3aa: ASKGTAARGNEQF
d_gene: TRBD1
v_gene: TRBV6-1

CDR3aa: ASSAGLRASYEQY
d_gene: -
v_gene: TRBV19

CDR3aa: ASSLDRVKYGYT
d_gene: TRBD1
v_gene: TRBV5-6

CDR3aa: ASSLAGAGTGELF
d_gene: -
v_gene: TRBV5-4

CDR3aa: DSSYGAGPKAF
d_gene: -
v_gene: TRBV6-5

CDR3aa: ASTRRDLGNQPQH
d_gene: -
v_gene: TRBV28

CDR3aa: ASSPEPGRNYGYT
d_gene: -
v_gene: TRBV6-1

CDR3aa: ASSRTVTNYGYT
d_gene: -
v_gene: TRBV19

CDR3aa: ASSQGTGQEQY
d_gene: TRBD1
v_gene: TRBV11-2

CDR3aa: ASSEGDRGHTGELF
d_gene: TRBD1
v_gene: TRBV5-8

CDR3aa: ASKGGTNYGYT
d_gene: -
v_gene: TRBV28

CDR3aa: ASSADSFNEKLF
d_gene: -
v_gene: TRBV6-1

CDR3aa: AWRVQIYNEQF
d_gene: -
v_gene: TRBV30

CDR3aa: ATSSGQCRVGANVLT
d_gene: -
v_gene: TRBV24-1

CDR3aa: ASSDSSGSPPGELF
d_gene: TRBD2
v_gene: TRBV5-6

CDR3aa: ASSEGTAYGNQPQH
d_gene: -
v_gene: TRBV25-1

CDR3aa: ASSFMRTSGKVTQY
d_gene: TRBD2
v_gene: TRBV5-1

CDR3aa: ASSVRQSPNTGELF
d_gene: -
v_gene: TRBV9

CDR3aa: AWSEGREYQPQH
d_gene: -
v_gene: TRBV30

CDR3aa: ASSERSSYNSPLH
d_gene: -
v_gene: TRBV7-3

CDR3aa: ASSYSPQGGTEAF
d_gene: TRBD1
v_gene: TRBV6-5

CDR3aa: ASSAPDGSSYNEQF
d_gene: -
v_gene: TRBV5-4

CDR3aa: ASTPPGGLAGGETQY
d_gene: TRBD2
v_gene: TRBV7-2

CDR3aa: ASSISFTLGGRSYEQY
d_gene: -
v_gene: TRBV19

CDR3aa: ASSYSGAREQY
d_gene: TRBD2
v_gene: TRBV5-1

CDR3aa: ASSHGTSPDTQY
d_gene: TRBD2
v_gene: TRBV5-5

CDR3aa: ASSSGQGATGELF
d_gene: TRBD1
v_gene: TRBV6-1

CDR3aa: ASAGLAGDSYNEQF
d_gene: TRBD2
v_gene: TRBV5-1

CDR3aa: ASSVKPGGTGANVLT
d_gene: -
v_gene: TRBV9